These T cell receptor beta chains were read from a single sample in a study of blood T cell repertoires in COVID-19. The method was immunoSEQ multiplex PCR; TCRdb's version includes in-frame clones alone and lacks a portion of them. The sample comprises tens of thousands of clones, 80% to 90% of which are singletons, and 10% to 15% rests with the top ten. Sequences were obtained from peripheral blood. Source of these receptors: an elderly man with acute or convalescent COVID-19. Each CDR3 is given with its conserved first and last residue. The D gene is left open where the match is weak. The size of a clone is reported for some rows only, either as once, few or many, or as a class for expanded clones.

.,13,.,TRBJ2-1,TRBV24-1,TGTGCCACCAGTCTAGGGGGGGTCAATGAGCAGTTCTTC,CATSLGGVNEQFF
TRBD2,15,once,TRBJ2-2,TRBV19,TGTGCCAGTAGCCGCGGGGGGGAGGACACCGGGGAGCTGTTTTTT,CASSRGGEDTGELFF
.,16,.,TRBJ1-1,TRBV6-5,TGTGCCAGCAGTTACGGGGGGGGAGGCATGAACACTGAAGCTTTCTTT,CASSYGGGGMNTEAFF
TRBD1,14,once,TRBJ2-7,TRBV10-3,TGTGCCATCCTAGGTGGACAGGGATCCTACGAGCAGTACTTC,CAILGGQGSYEQYF
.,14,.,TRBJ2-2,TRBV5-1,TGCGCCAGCACCGAACAGGCGACCACCGGGGAGCTGTTTTTT,CASTEQATTGELFF
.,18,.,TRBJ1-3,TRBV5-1,TGCGCCAGCAGCTTGGAGGGGACTCTCGCCCGCTCTGGAAACACCATATATTTT,CASSLEGTLARSGNTIYF
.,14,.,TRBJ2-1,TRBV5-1,TGCGCCAGCAGCAGATCTAGCGAATACAATGAGCAGTTCTTC,CASSRSSEYNEQFF
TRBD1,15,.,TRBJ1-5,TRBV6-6,TGTGCCAGCAGTGCCCCCGGGACAGGGGATCAGCCCCAGCATTTT,CASSAPGTGDQPQHF
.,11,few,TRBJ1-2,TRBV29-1,TGCAGCGTTGAAGGGGAAGGGGTGTACACCTTC,CSVEGEGVYTF
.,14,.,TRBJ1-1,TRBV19,TGTGCCAGTAGTATGATAGCCGGTAACACTGAAGCTTTCTTT,CASSMIAGNTEAFF
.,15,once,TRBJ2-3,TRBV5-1,TGCGCCAGCAGTCCTCCGGGGGTAGGCACAGATACGCAGTATTTT,CASSPPGVGTDTQYF
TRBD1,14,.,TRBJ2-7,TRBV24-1,TGTGCCACCAGTGACGACAGGGGGACCTACGAGCAGTACTTC,CATSDDRGTYEQYF
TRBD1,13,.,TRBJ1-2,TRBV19,TGTGCCAGTAGTATCAACAGGGGGAGTGGCTACACCTTC,CASSINRGSGYTF
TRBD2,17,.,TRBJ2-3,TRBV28,TGTGCCAGCAGTCTTATGGGACTACCCTCGAGCACAGATACGCAGTATTTT,CASSLMGLPSSTDTQYF
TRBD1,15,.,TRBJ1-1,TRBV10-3,TGTGCCATCAGTGAGTCGGGACAGAGGAACACTGAAGCTTTCTTT,CAISESGQRNTEAFF
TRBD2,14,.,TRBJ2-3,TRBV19,TGTGCCAGTAAAACCCGGGGGGGCACAGATACGCAGTATTTT,CASKTRGGTDTQYF
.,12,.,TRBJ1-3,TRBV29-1,TGCAGCGTTGAAAAGCCACGAAACACCATATATTTT,CSVEKPRNTIYF
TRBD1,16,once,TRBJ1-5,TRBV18,TGTGCCAGCTCACCGCGGGACAGGGAGGAAAATCAGCCCCAGCATTTT,CASSPRDREENQPQHF
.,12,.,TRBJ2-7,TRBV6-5,TGTGCCAGCAGTAGTACACGTTACGAGCAGTACTTC,CASSSTRYEQYF
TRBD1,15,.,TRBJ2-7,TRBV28,TGTGCCAGCAGTCTCGGGACAGCCTTGAACTACGAGCAGTACTTC,CASSLGTALNYEQYF
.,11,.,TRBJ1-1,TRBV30,TGTGCCTGCTCAAAGGGGATAGAAGCTTTCTTT,CACSKGIEAFF
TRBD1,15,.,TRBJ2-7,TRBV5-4,TGTGCCAGCAGCTTGGCGCAGGGGGCTATCAACGAGCAGTACTTC,CASSLAQGAINEQYF
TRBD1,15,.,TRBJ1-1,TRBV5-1,TGCGCCAGCAGCTCATCGACAGGGGTGAACACTGAAGCTTTCTTT,CASSSSTGVNTEAFF
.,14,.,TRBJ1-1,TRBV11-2,TGTGCCAGCAGCCCTCGGGAGGGGTACACTGAAGCTTTCTTT,CASSPREGYTEAFF
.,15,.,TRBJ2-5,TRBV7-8,TGTGCCAGCAGCTTCCCTCCGGGTATCCAAGAGACCCAGTACTTC,CASSFPPGIQETQYF
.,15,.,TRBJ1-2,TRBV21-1,TGTGCCAGCAGCAACCAGCGGGGGACCGGCTATGGCTACACCTTC,CASSNQRGTGYGYTF
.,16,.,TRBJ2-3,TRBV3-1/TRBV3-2,TGTGCCAGCAGCCAAGTCGGCTTTGAGGCCACAGATACGCAGTATTTT,CASSQVGFEATDTQYF
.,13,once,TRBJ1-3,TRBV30,TGTGCCTGGGCGCAGGGTACTGGAAACACCATATATTTT,CAWAQGTGNTIYF
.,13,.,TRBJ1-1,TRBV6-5,TGTGCCAGCAGTTACTCCATGAACACTGAAGCTTTCTTT,CASSYSMNTEAFF
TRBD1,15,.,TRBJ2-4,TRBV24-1,TGTGCCACGGGAACCGGAGGACAGGCAGGACACATTCAGTACTTC,CATGTGGQAGHIQYF